One and the same sample provided the 21 T cell receptor beta chains below, sequenced in a study of CD8 T cell repertoires and HIV-1 epitope variants. TCRdb's copy holds only in-frame clones and misses some; the assay was immunoSEQ multiplex PCR. The data hold about 95,000 clones, with 70% to 75% observed a single time. Sequenced sample: uncultured baseline CD8+ T cells from peripheral blood mononuclear cells (PBMCs). These receptors all stem from a male donor with HIV.

The J gene is TRBJ2-5, the V gene TRBV2; 9 bases are shared with TRBD1. TRBJ2-7 matches the DNA end more closely, so the J call is doubtful. Germline V gene sequence: CDR1 SNHLY, CDR2 FYNNEI. The CDR3 length is 15 residues. The chain's CDR3 is CASSEAFGTGNEQYF. CDR3 in DNA: TGTGCCAGCAGTGAGGCGTTCGGGACAGGGAACGAGCAGTACTTC.

This sequence joins TRBV9 and TRBJ1-4, with TRBD1 as a possible D gene (5 bases). Between the trimmed V and J ends, which lost 4 bases and 7 bases, there was a span of 14 bases. This CDR3 comprises 14 residues. CDR1 SGDLS and CDR2 YYNGEE come from the germline V gene. CDR3 sequence: CASSPWLGREKLFF. CDR3 nucleotide sequence: TGTGCCAGCAGCCCATGGCTGGGACGTGAAAAACTGTTTTTT.

This chain uses TRBV19 with TRBJ2-3; TRBD2 matches 7 bases. V lost 3 bases to trimming and J lost 6 bases; unmatched junction nucleotides: 6. Germline V CDR1 and CDR2: LNHDA, SQIVND (reference sequence). The CDR3 has 14 amino acids. As DNA, the CDR3 is TGTGCCAGTAGTATGGCGGGAGTGGAGGATACGCAGTATTTT. This codes for CASSMAGVEDTQYF.

This chain links TRBV6-5 with TRBJ2-2, with D unresolved. The CDR3 covers 14 residues. V lost 5 bases and J lost 6, with 13 bases in between. Germline V gene lookup returns CDR1 MNHEY and CDR2 SVGAGI. The CDR3 loop reads CASSEPTLPGELFF. In DNA, the CDR3 is TGTGCCAGCAGTGAACCCACTCTCCCCGGGGAGCTGTTTTTT.

V and J are TRBV19 and TRBJ2-5; TRBD1 might be the D (6 bases). Per the germline V gene, CDR1 is LNHDA and CDR2 is SQIVND (reference sequence). The CDR3 contains 16 residues. Trimming took 0 bases from V and 9 from J, leaving 20 bases between them. CDR3: CASSIDAPGQRGAQYF. CDR3 in DNA: TGTGCCAGTAGTATAGATGCACCTGGACAGCGAGGGGCCCAGTACTTC.

The genes are TRBV30 and TRBJ1-2; 8 nucleotides align to TRBD1. CDR3 size: 14 residues. Germline V lookup: CDR1 GTSNPN, CDR2 SVGIG (reference sequence). Trimming removed 2 bases from V and 6 bases from J; junction bases left unmatched: 8. The CDR3 DNA reads as TGTGCCTGGAGTCTTTCCAGGGGGCGGGATGGCTACACCTTC. Translation gives CAWSLSRGRDGYTF.

The V and J genes are TRBV5-1 and TRBJ2-7; tentative D call: TRBD2 (5 bases). The CDR3 sequence is 16 residues long. Germline CDR1 is SGHRS and CDR2 is YFSETQ. V lost 0 bases to trimming and J lost 5 bases, with 18 bases between them. The CDR3 reads CASSLGVGLAQDEQYF. For the CDR3, the DNA is TGCGCCAGCAGCTTGGGGGTTGGACTGGCTCAGGACGAGCAGTACTTC.

The chain recombines TRBV28 with TRBJ2-7; 9 bases line up with TRBD2. CDR3 length: 14 amino acids. V was clipped by 7 bases and J by 4 bases; unmatched bases: 8. CDR1 MDHEN and CDR2 SYDVKM come from the germline V gene. CDR3 sequence: CASTHGLAGYEQYF. The CDR3 coding sequence is TGTGCCAGCACCCACGGCCTAGCGGGATACGAGCAGTACTTC.

The chain joins TRBV5-4 to TRBJ1-2; weak D call: TRBD1 (5 bases). Trimming took 2 bases from V and 3 from J, leaving 14 bases between them. CDR3 length: 15 amino acids. The germline V gene encodes CDR1 SGHNT and CDR2 YYREEE (reference sequence). CDR3 region: CASSFGKGVDYGYTF. CDR3 sequence (DNA): TGTGCCAGCAGCTTCGGGAAAGGGGTTGACTATGGCTACACCTTC.

This clone appeared a few times. The chain has TRBV29-1 and TRBJ2-1; D tentatively reads TRBD1 or TRBD2 (5 bases each). The V end was cut by 8 bases, the J end by 4 bases, with 24 bases between. CDR3 length: 16 residues. In germline, CDR1 is SQVTM, CDR2 ANQGSEA. CDR3 loop: CSTLEGLGHPYNEQFF. Written as DNA, the CDR3 is TGCAGCACACTTGAGGGTCTGGGGCACCCTTACAATGAGCAGTTCTTC.

J is TRBJ2-5 and V is TRBV14, with D unresolved. Per the germline V gene, CDR1 is SGHDN and CDR2 is FVKESK. With 0 bases removed from V and 5 bases from J, the gap between germline ends came to 7 bases. This CDR3 has 13 residues. CDR3 residues: CASSQDKWETQYF. DNA of the CDR3: TGTGCCAGCAGCCAAGATAAGTGGGAGACCCAGTACTTC.

The chain joins TRBV5-6 to TRBJ1-6, with a weak D call TRBD1 (5 bases). This CDR3 has 16 residues. CDR1 and CDR2 from the germline V gene are SGHDT and YYEEEE. Trimming left V 0 bases short and J 4 bases short, with 11 bases between. The CDR3 spells CASSLEAGWYNSPLHF. As DNA, the CDR3 is TGTGCCAGCAGCTTGGAGGCAGGGTGGTATAATTCACCCCTCCACTTT.

The J gene is TRBJ2-5, the V gene TRBV18; maybe TRBD2 (5 bases). CDR1 is KGHSH, CDR2 LQKENI, per germline. The V end lost 0 bases, the J end lost 3 bases, and 8 bases lay between the germline ends. CDR3 length: 14 residues. The CDR3 DNA sequence: TGTGCCAGCTCACCACCGACCGGGGAAGAGACCCAGTACTTC. It codes for CASSPPTGEETQYF.

This clone occurred once. The rearrangement uses TRBV2 and TRBJ2-7; D unresolved. CDR3 length: 14 amino acids. CDR1 and CDR2 (germline): SNHLY, FYNNEI. Trimming took 6 bases from V and 5 from J, leaving 17 bases between them. CDR3 sequence (DNA): TGTGCCAGCAGCGAGAGTTGGGTTACAAACGAGCAGTACTTC. This encodes CASSESWVTNEQYF.

This chain connects TRBV7-9 to TRBJ1-2; maybe TRBD1 (5 bases). V was shortened by 0 bases and J by 8 bases, with 10 bases between the two germline ends. This CDR3 has 13 amino acids. Germline lookup yields CDR1 SEHNR and CDR2 FQNEAQ (reference sequence). CDR3 sequence reads: CASSLAQGWGYTF. Here the CDR3 DNA reads TGTGCCAGCAGCTTAGCGCAGGGATGGGGCTACACCTTC.

This chain connects TRBV15 to TRBJ1-4; D might be TRBD1 (5 bases). Germline V gene sequence: CDR1 LNHNV, CDR2 YYDKDF (reference sequence). There are 14 residues in the CDR3. V gave up 0 bases and J gave up 7 bases, with 9 bases separating them. The DNA of the CDR3 is TGTGCCACCAGCAGAGAAGACCAGGGTGAAAAACTGTTTTTT. The encoded protein is CATSREDQGEKLFF. The full variable domain, completed using reference TRBV15 and TRBJ1-4, is DAMVIQNPRYQVTQFGKPVTLSCSQTLNHNVMYWYQQKSSQAPKLLFHYYDKDFNNEADTPDNFQSRRPNTSFCFLDIRSPGLGDTAMYLCATSREDQGEKLFFGSGTQLSVL.

To note about this clone: Distinct nucleotide sequences in the sample also encode this CDR3. V and J are TRBV5-1 and TRBJ2-1, with 11 bases fitting TRBD1. With V trimmed by 4 bases and J by 10 bases, 7 bases remained unmatched. CDR1 and CDR2 (germline): SGHRS, YFSETQ. The length of the CDR3 is 14 residues. Written as DNA, the CDR3 is TGCGCCAGCAGCGGACTGGGACAGGGGGGGGAGCAGTTCTTC. It codes for CASSGLGQGGEQFF.

The V gene is TRBV23-1, the J gene TRBJ1-3; D ambiguous. TRBV23-1 is noted as an ORF with a role that remains uncertain. The CDR3 spans 17 residues. Trimming left V 4 bases short and J 4 bases short, with 20 bases between. The CDR3: CASSRVLDRDGGNTIYF. CDR3 bases: TGCGCCAGCAGTCGAGTCCTAGACCGCGACGGAGGAAACACCATATATTTT.

The chain is built from TRBV7-9 and TRBJ2-7, with no clear D. Per the germline V gene, CDR1 is SEHNR and CDR2 is FQNEAQ (reference sequence). The CDR3 is 13 residues long. V was shortened by 4 bases and J by 1 base, with 8 bases between the two germline ends. The CDR3 DNA reads TGTGCCAGCAGCTCCCTTTCTTCCTACGAGCAGTACTTC. This encodes CASSSLSSYEQYF.

This clone was recorded only once. The chain combines TRBV2 with TRBJ1-4, with TRBD1 as a possible D gene (6 bases). The CDR3 consists of 14 residues. V lost 2 bases and J lost 2, with 6 bases in between. Looked up from germline, CDR1 is SNHLY and CDR2 is FYNNEI. CDR3: CASSERGTNEKLFF. CDR3 DNA sequence: TGTGCCAGCAGTGAAAGGGGGACTAATGAAAAACTGTTTTTT.

V usage is TRBV10-3 and J usage is TRBJ2-5, with D possibly TRBD1 on 5 matching bases. The germline V gene encodes CDR1 ENHRY and CDR2 SYGVKD. This CDR3 region has 14 residues. V lost 6 bases to trimming and J lost 2 bases, with 13 bases between them. The CDR3 loop reads CAISDPGIQETQYF. Written as DNA, the CDR3 is TGTGCCATCAGCGACCCAGGGATTCAAGAGACCCAGTACTTC.